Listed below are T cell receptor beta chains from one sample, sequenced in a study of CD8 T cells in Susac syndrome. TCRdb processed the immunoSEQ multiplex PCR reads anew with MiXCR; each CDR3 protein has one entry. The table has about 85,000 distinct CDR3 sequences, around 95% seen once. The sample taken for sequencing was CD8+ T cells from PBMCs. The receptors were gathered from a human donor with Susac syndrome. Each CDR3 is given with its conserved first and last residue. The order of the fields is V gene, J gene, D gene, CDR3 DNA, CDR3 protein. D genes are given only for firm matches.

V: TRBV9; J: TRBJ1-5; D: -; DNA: TGTGCCAGCAGCCCCGGGGGGGCCATCAATCAGCCCCAGCATTTT; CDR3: CASSPGGAINQPQHF
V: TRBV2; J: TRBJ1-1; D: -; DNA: TGTGCCAGCAGTGAGTGGGGGTTTAACACTGAAGCTTTCTTT; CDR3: CASSEWGFNTEAFF
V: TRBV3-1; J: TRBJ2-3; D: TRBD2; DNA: TGTGCCAGCAGCCAACTAGCGGGAGTTCAAGATACGCAGTATTTT; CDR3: CASSQLAGVQDTQYF
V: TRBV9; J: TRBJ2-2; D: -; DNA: TGTGCCAGCAGCGTCCCTAAGGAGGGTCCTAATAGGGAGCTGTTTTTT; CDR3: CASSVPKEGPNRELFF
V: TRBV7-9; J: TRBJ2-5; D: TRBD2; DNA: TGTGCCAGCAGCGTGGGAGGGAAACAAGAGACCCAGTACTTC; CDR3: CASSVGGKQETQYF
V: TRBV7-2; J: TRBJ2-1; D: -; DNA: TGTGCCAGCAGCCATCTATGGAATGAGCAGTTCTTC; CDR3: CASSHLWNEQFF
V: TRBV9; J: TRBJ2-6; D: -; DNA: TGTGCCAGCAGCGTAAGGCACCGTTCTGGGGCCAACGTCCTGACTTTC; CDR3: CASSVRHRSGANVLTF
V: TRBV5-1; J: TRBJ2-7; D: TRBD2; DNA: TGCGCCAGCAGCCCCGGACTAGCGGGAGACGAGCAGTACTTC; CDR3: CASSPGLAGDEQYF
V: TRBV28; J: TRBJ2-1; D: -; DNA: TGTGCCAGCAGTCCTAGAATGACCGAGGAGCAGTTCTTC; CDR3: CASSPRMTEEQFF
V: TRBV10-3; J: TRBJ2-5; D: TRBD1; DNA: TGTGCCATCAGTGACACGGGACAGGGGTTAGAGACCCAGTACTTC; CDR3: CAISDTGQGLETQYF
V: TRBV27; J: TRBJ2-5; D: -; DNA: TGTGCCAGCAGTTTAACGAGTTCGGGTGCCCAAGAGACCCAGTACTTC; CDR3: CASSLTSSGAQETQYF
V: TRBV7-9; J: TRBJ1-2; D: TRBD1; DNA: TGTGCCAGCAGCGAGGGGGCGCGCGGCTACACCTTC; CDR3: CASSEGARGYTF
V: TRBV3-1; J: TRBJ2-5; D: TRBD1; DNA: TGTGCCAGCAGTACAGGGGGAACCCAAGAGACCCAGTACTTC; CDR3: CASSTGGTQETQYF
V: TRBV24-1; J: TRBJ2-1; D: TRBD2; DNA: TGTGCCACCAGTCAGTCTCCTAGCGGGAGGAGTGATGAGCAGTTCTTC; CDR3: CATSQSPSGRSDEQFF
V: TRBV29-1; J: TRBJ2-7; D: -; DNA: TGCAGCGTTGTGCTGCCAGCCTCCTACGAGCAGTACTTC; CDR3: CSVVLPASYEQYF
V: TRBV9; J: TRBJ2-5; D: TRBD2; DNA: TGTGCCAGCAGCCTGATGGGGGGGGAGGGCCCGGAGACCCAGTACTTC; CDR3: CASSLMGGEGPETQYF